The T cell receptor beta chain under discussion was sequenced for a study of cytomegalovirus exposure and HLA in healthy donors. In germline, CDR1 is LGHNA, CDR2 YNFKEQ. This CDR3 contains 19 residues. V was pared by 0 bases and J by 2 bases, with 19 bases between. General study results and limits: In vitro confirmation showed three CMV-associated chains to be CMV antigen specific. Common viral pathogens seemed to be connected with several of the most significant clusters, according to a later analysis. The study flagged about 160 TCR beta chains as cytomegalovirus-associated.

In the PCR, 60 Vbeta and 13 Jbeta primers were used. Here immunoSEQ multiplex PCR was the method, and the copy in TCRdb shows in-frame clones only, minus some. Of 130,000 or so clones in the sample, around 70% were seen once. This clone was seen only once. Its antigen is still unknown. Sample: PBMCs. The sequence was obtained from a woman aged 40-49 years in good health and CMV-seropositive. The chain links TRBV4-2 to TRBJ1-4, with D tentatively TRBD1 (5 bases). The CDR3 nucleotides are TGTGCCAGCAGCCAAGAGAGGAGGAGGGGACGTTCGACTAATGAAAAACTGTTTTTT. Encoded protein: CASSQERRRGRSTNEKLFF.